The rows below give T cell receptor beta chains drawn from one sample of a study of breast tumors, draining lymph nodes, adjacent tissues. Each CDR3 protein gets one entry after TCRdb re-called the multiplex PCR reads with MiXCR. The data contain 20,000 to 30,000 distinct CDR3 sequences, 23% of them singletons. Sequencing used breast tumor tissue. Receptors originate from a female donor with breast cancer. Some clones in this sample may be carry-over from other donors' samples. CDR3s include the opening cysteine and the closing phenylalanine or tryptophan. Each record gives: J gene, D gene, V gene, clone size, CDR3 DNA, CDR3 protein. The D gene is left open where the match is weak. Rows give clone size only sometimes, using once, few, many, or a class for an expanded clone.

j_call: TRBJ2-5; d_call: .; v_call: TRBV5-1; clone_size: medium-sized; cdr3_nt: TGCGCCAGCAGCTTGGCAGGTCACCACAAAGGGGACCAGTACTTC; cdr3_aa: CASSLAGHHKGDQYF
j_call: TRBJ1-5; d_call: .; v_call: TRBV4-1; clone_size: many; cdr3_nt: TGCGCCAGCAGCCAAGGATGGGCACAGGATAATCAGCCCCAGCATTTT; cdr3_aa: CASSQGWAQDNQPQHF
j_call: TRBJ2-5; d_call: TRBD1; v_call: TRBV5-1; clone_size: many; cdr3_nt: TGCGCCAGCAGCTTGGAACAGGGGAACCAAGAGACCCAGTACTTC; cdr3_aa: CASSLEQGNQETQYF
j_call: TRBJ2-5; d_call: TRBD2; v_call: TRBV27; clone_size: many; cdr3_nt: TGTGCCAGCAGTCCCGGACTAGCGGGAGTTCTCGAGACCCAGTACTTC; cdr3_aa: CASSPGLAGVLETQYF
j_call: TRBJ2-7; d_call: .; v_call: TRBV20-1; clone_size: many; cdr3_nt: TGCAGTGCTAGACAGGCGATCTACGAGCAGTACTTC; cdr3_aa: CSARQAIYEQYF
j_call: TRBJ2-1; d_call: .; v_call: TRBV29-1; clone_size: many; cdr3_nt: TGCAGCGTTGGGTGGGGGGCAGGCAATGAGCAGTTCTTC; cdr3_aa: CSVGWGAGNEQFF
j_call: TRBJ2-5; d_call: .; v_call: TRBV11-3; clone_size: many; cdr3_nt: TGTGCCAGCAGCTTAGAATACGGGGAGGAGACCCAGTACTTC; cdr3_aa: CASSLEYGEETQYF
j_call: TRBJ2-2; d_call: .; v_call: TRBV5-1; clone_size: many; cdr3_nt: TGCGCCAGCAGCTTCTACCCCACGGGCCGGGACACCGGGGAGCTGTTTTTT; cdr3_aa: CASSFYPTGRDTGELFF
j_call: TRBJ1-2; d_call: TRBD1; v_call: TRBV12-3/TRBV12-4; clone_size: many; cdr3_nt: TGTGCCAGCAGGGGGACAGGGAGTAACTATGGCTACACCTTC; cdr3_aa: CASRGTGSNYGYTF
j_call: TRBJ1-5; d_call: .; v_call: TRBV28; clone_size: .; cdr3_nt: TGTGCCAGCAGTTTTATCCCCTTGTCGGCTTCACATAGCAATCAGCCCCGGCATTTT; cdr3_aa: CASSFIPLSASHSNQPRHF
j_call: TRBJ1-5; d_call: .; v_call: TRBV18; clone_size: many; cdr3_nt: TGTGCCAGCTCACCAGGACCCAATCAGCCCCAGCATTTT; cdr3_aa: CASSPGPNQPQHF
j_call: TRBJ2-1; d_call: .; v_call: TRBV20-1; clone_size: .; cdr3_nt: TGCAGTGCCACACCGGAGGTCAATGAGCAGTTCTTC; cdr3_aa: CSATPEVNEQFF
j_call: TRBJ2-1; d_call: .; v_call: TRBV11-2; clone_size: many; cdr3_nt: TGTGCCAGCAGCTTACCGGGAATATACAATGAGCAGTTCTTC; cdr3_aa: CASSLPGIYNEQFF
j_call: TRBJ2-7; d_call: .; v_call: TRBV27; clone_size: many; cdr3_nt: TGTGCCAGCAGTTACAGGGTTTCCTACGAGCAGTACTTC; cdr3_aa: CASSYRVSYEQYF
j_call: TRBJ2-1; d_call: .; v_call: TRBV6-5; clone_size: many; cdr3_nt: TGTGCCAGCAGTTTGTCGAATGAGCAGTTCTTC; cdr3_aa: CASSLSNEQFF
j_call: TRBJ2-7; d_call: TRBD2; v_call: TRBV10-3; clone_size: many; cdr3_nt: TGTGCCATCACCTCTAGCGGGAGGGACGACGAGCAGTACTTC; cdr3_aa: CAITSSGRDDEQYF
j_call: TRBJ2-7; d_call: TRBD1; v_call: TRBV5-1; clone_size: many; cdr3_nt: TGCGCCAGCAGCTCGGACGTAGTCAGGGGGATGAGCGAGCAGTACTTC; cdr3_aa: CASSSDVVRGMSEQYF
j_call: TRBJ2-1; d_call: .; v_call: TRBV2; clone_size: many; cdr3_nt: TGTGCCAGCAGTCGAGGGGGAGACTTCTCCTACAATGAGCAGTTCTTC; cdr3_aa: CASSRGGDFSYNEQFF
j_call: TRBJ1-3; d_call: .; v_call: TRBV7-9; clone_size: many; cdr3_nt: TGTGCCAGCAGCTCAGACAGGACTGGAAACACCATATATTTT; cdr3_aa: CASSSDRTGNTIYF
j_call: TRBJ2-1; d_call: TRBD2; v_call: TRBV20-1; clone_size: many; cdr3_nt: TGCAGTGCGGCTACTAGCGGGGCCTCCTACAATGAGCAGTTCTTC; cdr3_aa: CSAATSGASYNEQFF
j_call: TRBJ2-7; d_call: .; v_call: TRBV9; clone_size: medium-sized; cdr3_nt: TGTGCCAGCAGCGTAGGGACGGACAGCGCCTACGAGCAGTACTTC; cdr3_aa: CASSVGTDSAYEQYF
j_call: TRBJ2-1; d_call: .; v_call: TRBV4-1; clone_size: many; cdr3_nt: TGCGCCAGCAGCCAAGTGTGGCGGTTTCGACTTAATGAGCAGTTCTTC; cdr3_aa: CASSQVWRFRLNEQFF
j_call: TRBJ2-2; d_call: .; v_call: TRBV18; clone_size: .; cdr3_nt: TGTGCCAGCTCACCGGGACACCCGCCCCCGAACACCGGGGAGCTGTTTTTT; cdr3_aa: CASSPGHPPPNTGELFF
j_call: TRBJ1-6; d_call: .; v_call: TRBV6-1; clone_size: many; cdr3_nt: TGTGCCAGCAGTGGATGGCCGAGCTCCTATAATTCACCCCTCCACTTT; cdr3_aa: CASSGWPSSYNSPLHF
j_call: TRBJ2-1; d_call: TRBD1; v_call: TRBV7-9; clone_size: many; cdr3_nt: TGTGCCAGCAGCTCGGTGGACAGGGGGCGCAATGAGCAGTTCTTC; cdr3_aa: CASSSVDRGRNEQFF
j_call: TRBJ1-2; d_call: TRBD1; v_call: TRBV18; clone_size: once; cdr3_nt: TGTGCCAGCTCACCACCGGGGTATGGTGACAGGGGGCGCAACTATGGCCACACCTTC; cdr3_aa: CASSPPGYGDRGRNYGHTF
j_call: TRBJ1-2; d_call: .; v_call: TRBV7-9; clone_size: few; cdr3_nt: TGTGCCAGCAGCTTACCCGGGGAGGAAAACTATGGCTACACCTTC; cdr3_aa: CASSLPGEENYGYTF
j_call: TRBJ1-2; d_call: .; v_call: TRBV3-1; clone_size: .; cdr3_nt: TGTGCCAGCAGCCAAGATCGTAGGGGCAGATCTCTGGCAAACTATGGCTACACCTTC; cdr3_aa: CASSQDRRGRSLANYGYTF
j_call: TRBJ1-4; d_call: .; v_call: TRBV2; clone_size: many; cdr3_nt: TGTGCCAGCTCGGCAGGGGTTGCAACTAATGAAAAACTGTTTTTT; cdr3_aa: CASSAGVATNEKLFF
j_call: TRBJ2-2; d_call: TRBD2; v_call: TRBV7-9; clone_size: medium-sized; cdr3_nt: TGTGCCAGCAGCCAGACTAGCAGACTGGGGGAGCTGTTTTTT; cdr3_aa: CASSQTSRLGELFF
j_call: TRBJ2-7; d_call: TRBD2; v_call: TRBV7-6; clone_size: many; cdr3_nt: TGTGCCAGCAGCCCTGCGGGAGGGCCATCCTACGAGCAGTACTTC; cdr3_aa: CASSPAGGPSYEQYF
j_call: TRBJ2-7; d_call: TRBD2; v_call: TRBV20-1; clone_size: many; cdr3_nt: TGCAGTGCCCGGGACTACCTATACGAGCAGTACTTC; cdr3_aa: CSARDYLYEQYF
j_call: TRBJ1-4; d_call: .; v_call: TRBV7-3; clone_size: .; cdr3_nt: TGTGCCTGCGGCACCCGCGGGGCGCGGGGTGAAAAACTGTTTTTT; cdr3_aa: CACGTRGARGEKLFF
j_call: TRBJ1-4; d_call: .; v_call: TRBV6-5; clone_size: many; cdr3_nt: TGTGCCAGCAGTTACGACGGTATCACCCATGAAAAACTGTTTTTT; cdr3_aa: CASSYDGITHEKLFF
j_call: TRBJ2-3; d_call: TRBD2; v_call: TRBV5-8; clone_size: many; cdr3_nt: TGTGCCAGCAGCAGAGGGACTAGCGGACCCGGGGATACGCAGTATTTT; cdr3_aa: CASSRGTSGPGDTQYF
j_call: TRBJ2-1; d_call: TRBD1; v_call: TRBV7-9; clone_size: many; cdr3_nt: TGTGCCAGCAGCACCCTAGGGGGCGCTTACAATGAGCAGTTCTTC; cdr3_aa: CASSTLGGAYNEQFF
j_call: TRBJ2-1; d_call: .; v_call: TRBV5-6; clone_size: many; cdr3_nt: TGTGCCAGCAGCGCCGACAATGAGCAGTTCTTC; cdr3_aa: CASSADNEQFF
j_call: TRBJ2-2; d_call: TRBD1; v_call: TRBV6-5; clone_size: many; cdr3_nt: TGTGCCAGCAGTCGGAGACAGGGCACGAACACCGGGGAGCTGTTTTTT; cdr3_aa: CASSRRQGTNTGELFF
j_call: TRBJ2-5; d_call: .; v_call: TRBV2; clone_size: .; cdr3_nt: TGTGCCAGCAGTGAAGGCGGGCTCGAAAAAGAGACCCAGTACTTC; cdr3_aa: CASSEGGLEKETQYF
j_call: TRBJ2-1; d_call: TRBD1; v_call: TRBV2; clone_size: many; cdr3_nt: TGTGCCAGCAGTCCTCAACCCGGACAGGGGCAGTACAATGAGCAGTTCTTC; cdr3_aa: CASSPQPGQGQYNEQFF
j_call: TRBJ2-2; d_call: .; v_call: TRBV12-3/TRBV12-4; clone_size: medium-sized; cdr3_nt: TGTGCCAGCAGTTTTAACACCGGGGAGCTGTTTTTT; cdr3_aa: CASSFNTGELFF
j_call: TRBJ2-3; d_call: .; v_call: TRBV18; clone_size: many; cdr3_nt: TGTGCCAGCTCAAATAGCGGCAGCACAGATACGCAGTATTTT; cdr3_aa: CASSNSGSTDTQYF
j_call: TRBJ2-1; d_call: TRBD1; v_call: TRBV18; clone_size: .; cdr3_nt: TGTGCCAGCTCACCCGGGACAGGGAAAAGTGGGCAGTTCTTC; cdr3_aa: CASSPGTGKSGQFF
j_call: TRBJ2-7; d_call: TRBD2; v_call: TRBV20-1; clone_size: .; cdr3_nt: TGCAACCCCGGACGGACTAGTTCCTACGGGCAGTACTTC; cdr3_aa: CNPGRTSSYGQYF
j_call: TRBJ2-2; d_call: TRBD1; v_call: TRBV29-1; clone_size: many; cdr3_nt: TGCAGCGTTCTGGGGGGGATACAGGGGGCTAGCACCGGGGAGCTGTTTTTT; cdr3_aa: CSVLGGIQGASTGELFF